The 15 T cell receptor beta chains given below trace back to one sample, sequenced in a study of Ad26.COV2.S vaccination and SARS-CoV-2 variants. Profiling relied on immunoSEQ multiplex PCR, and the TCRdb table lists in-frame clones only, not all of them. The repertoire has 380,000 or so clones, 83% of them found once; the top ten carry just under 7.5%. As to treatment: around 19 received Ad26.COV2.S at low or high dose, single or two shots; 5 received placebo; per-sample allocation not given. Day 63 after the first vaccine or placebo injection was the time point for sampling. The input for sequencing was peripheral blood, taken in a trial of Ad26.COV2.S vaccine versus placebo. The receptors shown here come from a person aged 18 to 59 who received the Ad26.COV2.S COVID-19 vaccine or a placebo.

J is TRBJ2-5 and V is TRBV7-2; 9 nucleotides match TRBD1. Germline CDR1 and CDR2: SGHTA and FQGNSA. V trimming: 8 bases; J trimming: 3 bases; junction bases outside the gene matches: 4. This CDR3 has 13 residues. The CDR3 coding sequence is TGTGCCAGCGGGGACAGGGCCAAAGAGACCCAGTACTTC. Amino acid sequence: CASGDRAKETQYF. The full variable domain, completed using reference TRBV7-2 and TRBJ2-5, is GAGVSQSPSNKVTEKGKDVELRCDPISGHTALYWYRQSLGQGLEFLIYFQGNSAPDKSGLPSDRFSAERTGGSVSTLTIQRTQQEDSAVYLCASGDRAKETQYFGPGTRLLVL.

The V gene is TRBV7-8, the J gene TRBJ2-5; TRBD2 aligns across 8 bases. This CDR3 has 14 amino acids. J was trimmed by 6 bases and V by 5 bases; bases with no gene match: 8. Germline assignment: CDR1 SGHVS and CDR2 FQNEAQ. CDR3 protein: CASSLTSGAKTQYF. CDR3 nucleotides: TGTGCCAGCAGCCTTACTAGCGGTGCTAAGACCCAGTACTTC.

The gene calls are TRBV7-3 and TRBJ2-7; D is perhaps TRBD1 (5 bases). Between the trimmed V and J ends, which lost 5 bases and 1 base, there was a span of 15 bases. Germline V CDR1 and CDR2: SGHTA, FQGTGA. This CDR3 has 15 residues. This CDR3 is CASSPSGARSYEQYF. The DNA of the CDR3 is TGTGCCAGCAGCCCGAGTGGGGCCAGGTCCTACGAGCAGTACTTC.

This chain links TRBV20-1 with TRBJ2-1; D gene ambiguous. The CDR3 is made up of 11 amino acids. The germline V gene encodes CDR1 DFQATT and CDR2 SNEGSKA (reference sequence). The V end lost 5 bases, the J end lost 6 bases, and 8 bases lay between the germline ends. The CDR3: CSADGFNEQFF. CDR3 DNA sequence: TGCAGTGCTGATGGCTTCAATGAGCAGTTCTTC.

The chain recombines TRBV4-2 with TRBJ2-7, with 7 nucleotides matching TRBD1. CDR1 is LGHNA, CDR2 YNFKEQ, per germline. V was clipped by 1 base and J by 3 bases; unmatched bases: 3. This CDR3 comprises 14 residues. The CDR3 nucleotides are TGTGCCAGCAGCCAAGGGACAGGTTTCTACGAGCAGTACTTC. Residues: CASSQGTGFYEQYF.

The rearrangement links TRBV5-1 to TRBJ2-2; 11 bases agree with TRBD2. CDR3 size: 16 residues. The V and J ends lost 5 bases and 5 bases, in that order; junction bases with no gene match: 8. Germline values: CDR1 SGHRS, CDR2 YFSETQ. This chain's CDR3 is CASSSTSGRRTGELFF. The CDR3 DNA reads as TGCGCCAGCAGTTCCACTAGCGGGAGACGGACCGGGGAGCTGTTTTTT.

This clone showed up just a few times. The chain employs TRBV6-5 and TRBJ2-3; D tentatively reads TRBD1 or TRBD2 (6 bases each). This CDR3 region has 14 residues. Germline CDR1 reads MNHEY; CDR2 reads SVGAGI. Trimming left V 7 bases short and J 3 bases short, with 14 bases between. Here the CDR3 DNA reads TGTGCCAGCATCCTAAGGAGGGGGACAGATACGCAGTATTTT. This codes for CASILRRGTDTQYF.

Written as DNA, the CDR3 is TGTGCCAGCAGTTTATTCCCTAGCGGGGGGGCGTTCCGGCAGTTCTTC. It specifies CASSLFPSGGAFRQFF. The chain has TRBV27 and TRBJ2-1, with TRBD2 matching over 12 bases. Looked up from germline, CDR1 is MNHEY and CDR2 is SMNVEV (reference sequence). V was pared by 1 base and J by 12 bases, with 10 bases of the junction left unmatched. The CDR3 spans 16 residues.

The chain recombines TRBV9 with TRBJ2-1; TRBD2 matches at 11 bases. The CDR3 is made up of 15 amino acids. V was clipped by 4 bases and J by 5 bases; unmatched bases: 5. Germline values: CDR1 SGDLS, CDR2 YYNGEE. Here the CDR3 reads CASSPGTSGNNEQFF. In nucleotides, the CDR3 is TGTGCCAGCAGCCCCGGGACTAGCGGAAACAATGAGCAGTTCTTC.

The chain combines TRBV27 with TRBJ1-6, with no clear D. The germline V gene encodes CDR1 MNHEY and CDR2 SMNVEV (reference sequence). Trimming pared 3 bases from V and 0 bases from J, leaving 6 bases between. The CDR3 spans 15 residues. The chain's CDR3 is CASSFLSSYNSPLHF. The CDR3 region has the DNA TGTGCCAGCAGTTTCTTGAGCTCCTATAATTCACCCCTCCACTTT.

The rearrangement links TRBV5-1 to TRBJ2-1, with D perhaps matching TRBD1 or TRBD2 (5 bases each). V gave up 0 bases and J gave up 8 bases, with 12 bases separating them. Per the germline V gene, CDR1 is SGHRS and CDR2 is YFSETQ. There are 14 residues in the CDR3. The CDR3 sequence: CASSLVSGAHEQFF. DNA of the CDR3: TGCGCCAGCAGCTTGGTGTCCGGGGCCCATGAGCAGTTCTTC.

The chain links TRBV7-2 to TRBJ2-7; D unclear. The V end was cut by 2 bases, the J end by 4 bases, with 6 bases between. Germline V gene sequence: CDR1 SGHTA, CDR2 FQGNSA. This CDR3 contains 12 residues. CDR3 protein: CASSLLAYEQYF. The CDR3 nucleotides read TGTGCCAGCAGCTTACTCGCGTACGAGCAGTACTTC.

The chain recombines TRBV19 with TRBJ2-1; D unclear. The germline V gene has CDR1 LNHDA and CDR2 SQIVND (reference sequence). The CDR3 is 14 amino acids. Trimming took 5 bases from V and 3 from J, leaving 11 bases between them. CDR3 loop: CASSVSSNYNEQFF. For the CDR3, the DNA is TGTGCCAGTAGTGTCAGCAGTAACTACAATGAGCAGTTCTTC.

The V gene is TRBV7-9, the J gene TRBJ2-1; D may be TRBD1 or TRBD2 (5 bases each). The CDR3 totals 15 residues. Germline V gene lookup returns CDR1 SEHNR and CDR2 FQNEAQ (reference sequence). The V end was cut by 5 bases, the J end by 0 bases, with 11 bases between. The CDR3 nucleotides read TGTGCCAGCAGCATGGGACGTACCTCCTACAATGAGCAGTTCTTC. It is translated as CASSMGRTSYNEQFF. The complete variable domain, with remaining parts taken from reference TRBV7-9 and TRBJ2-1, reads DTGVSQNPRHKITKRGQNVTFRCDPISEHNRLYWYRQTLGQGPEFLTYFQNEAQLEKSRLLSDRFSAERPKGSFSTLEIQRTEQGDSAMYLCASSMGRTSYNEQFFGPGTRLTVL.

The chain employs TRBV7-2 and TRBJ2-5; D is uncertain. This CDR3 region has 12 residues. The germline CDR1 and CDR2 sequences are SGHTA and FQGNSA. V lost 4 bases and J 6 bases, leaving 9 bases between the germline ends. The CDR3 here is CASSSPPQTQYF. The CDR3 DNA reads TGTGCCAGCAGCTCCCCGCCGCAGACCCAGTACTTC.